One and the same sample provided the 19 T cell receptor beta chains below, sequenced in a study of blood T cells in healthy people across ages (dated by TCRdb to between 2015 and 2017). Library construction relied on 5' RACE. The sequencing machine was an Illumina HiSeq 2500. A second PCR of roughly 7 to 12 cycles was run with a J-beta primer mix and a sample-barcoded 5' primer. In-frame beta chains were kept once TCRdb had trimmed the public reads at Q25 with fastp and called clones with MiXCR. Records with the same CDR3 protein are collapsed into one entry carrying the most frequent genes and DNA. For this sample the table gives hundreds of thousands of distinct CDR3 sequences, of which under 40% were detected only once. The ten top clones hold 10% to 15% of the sample. Specimen: blood. These receptors were taken from a man aged 18-30 years in good health.

V is TRBV7-2 and J is TRBJ1-5; no clear D. The V end lost 2 bases, the J end lost 4 bases, and 12 bases lay between the germline ends. CDR1 is SGHTA, CDR2 FQGNSA, per germline. There are 15 residues in the CDR3. This CDR3 reads CASSLSGGKNQPQHF. Written as DNA, the CDR3 is TGTGCCAGCAGCTTATCGGGAGGGAAGAATCAGCCCCAGCATTTT.

This clonotype came up a few times. The chain carries TRBV20-1 and TRBJ1-4, with no clear D. The V end lost 0 bases, the J end lost 8 bases, and 4 bases lay between the germline ends. The CDR3 totals 11 residues. CDR1 DFQATT and CDR2 SNEGSKA come from the germline V gene (reference sequence). The DNA for the CDR3 is TGCAGTGCTAGAGAGGGAGAAAAACTGTTTTTT. This gives the protein CSAREGEKLFF.

This sequence joins TRBV29-1 and TRBJ2-1; TRBD2 aligns across 10 bases. The V gene's germline CDR1 is SQVTM and CDR2 ANQGSEA. The CDR3 runs to 15 residues. The V gene end was trimmed by 0 bases and the J gene end by 6 bases; junction bases not matched to a gene: 5. CDR3 sequence: CSVEEGTSARNEQFF. The CDR3 bases are TGCAGCGTTGAAGAAGGGACTAGCGCACGCAATGAGCAGTTCTTC.

The V call is TRBV7-9, the J call TRBJ2-3; 8 nucleotides agree with TRBD2. The CDR3 sequence is 13 residues long. Germline V gene sequence: CDR1 SEHNR, CDR2 FQNEAQ (reference sequence). Trimming took 8 bases from V and 4 from J; bases not matched to a gene: 5. The CDR3 DNA sequence: TGTGCCAGCCACCCCGGGGGGGCAGATACGCAGTATTTT. Its translation is CASHPGGADTQYF.

J is TRBJ2-5 and V is TRBV5-5; TRBD1 is a possible D gene (6 bases). The DNA end is a closer match to TRBJ2-1, so the J assignment may be wrong. The germline CDR1 and CDR2 sequences are SGHKS and YYEKEE (reference sequence). CDR3 length equals 14 residues. The CDR3 sequence is CASSWGHLQETQFF. The DNA of the CDR3 is TGTGCCAGCAGCTGGGGACACCTGCAAGAGACCCAGTTCTTC.

This clonotype was counted ten times or more. The V gene is TRBV12-3 or TRBV12-4, the J gene TRBJ2-1; the D is unclear. This CDR3 is built from 12 residues. V lost 2 bases to trimming and J lost 5 bases, with 4 bases between them. The CDR3 nucleotides read TGTGCCAGCAGTTTAAAGGACAATGAGCAGTTCTTC. It encodes CASSLKDNEQFF.

A note on this clonotype: A read error may be the cause here, since a much bigger clone is one base away. The rearrangement uses TRBV12-3 or TRBV12-4 and TRBJ2-1; TRBD1 is a possible D gene (6 bases). This CDR3 contains 12 residues. V lost 6 bases, J lost 10 bases, and 13 bases lay in between. DNA for the CDR3: TGTGCCAGCAGGGACAGATACTACGAGCAGTTCTTC. Protein sequence: CASRDRYYEQFF.

The J gene is TRBJ2-7, the V gene TRBV20-1; 7 positions match TRBD1. The CDR3 has 14 amino acids. Germline trimming cut 2 bases from V and 6 bases from J; bases unmatched to any gene: 10. The V gene's germline CDR1 is DFQATT and CDR2 SNEGSKA (reference sequence). The CDR3 spells CSARRGQTYPEQYF. CDR3 DNA: TGCAGTGCTAGAAGGGGACAGACATATCCCGAGCAGTACTTC.

This clonotype was seen a handful of times. The V and J genes are TRBV5-4 and TRBJ1-1, with D unclear. The ends were cut back, 4 bases at V and 7 bases at J, with 8 bases in the middle. CDR3 length equals 11 residues. CDR1 and CDR2 (germline): SGHNT, YYREEE (reference sequence). The CDR3 bases are TGTGCCAGCAGCCACGGACGTGAAGCTTTCTTT. It translates to CASSHGREAFF.

This clonotype was counted only a few times. CDR3 sequence: CASSPQGNIQYF. CDR3 DNA: TGTGCCAGCAGTCCACAGGGAAACATTCAGTACTTC. V usage is TRBV12-3 or TRBV12-4 and J usage is TRBJ2-4; D perhaps matches TRBD1 (6 bases). Trimming shortened V by 5 bases and J by 6 bases, and 8 bases separated the two germline ends. The CDR3 runs to 12 residues.

This clonotype was found a few times. The rearrangement joins TRBV7-2 to TRBJ2-3, with D perhaps matching TRBD2 (6 bases). The CDR3 is made up of 13 amino acids. Germline assignment: CDR1 SGHTA and CDR2 FQGNSA. The germline V and J ends were trimmed by 6 bases and 6 bases, with 13 bases remaining between them. The CDR3 sequence is CASSSGLYDTQYF. Here the CDR3 DNA reads TGTGCCAGCAGTTCTGGACTATACGATACGCAGTATTTT.

This clonotype was counted many times. In DNA, the CDR3 is TGTGCCAAGCCAGCACATCCCCAAGCGGGTTGCACAGATACGCAGTATTTT. It codes for CAKPAHPQAGCTDTQYF. The chain links TRBV12-3 or TRBV12-4 to TRBJ2-3; D is perhaps TRBD2 (6 bases). Trimming stripped 10 bases from V and 1 base from J, with 24 bases between. This CDR3 spans 17 amino acids.

This clonotype was detected ten times or more. The chain uses TRBV5-1 and TRBJ2-7; TRBD1 might be the D (6 bases). This CDR3 has 13 amino acids. The germline V gene has CDR1 SGHRS and CDR2 YFSETQ. Trimming removed 0 bases at V and 5 bases at J, with 9 bases between. The CDR3: CASSLDRAHEQYF. Here the CDR3 DNA reads TGCGCCAGCAGCTTGGACAGGGCCCACGAGCAGTACTTC.

This clonotype has ten or more counts. The DNA for the CDR3 is TGTGCCAGCCTACTACAGGGTTCAGAGACCCAGTACTTC. Its translation is CASLLQGSETQYF. This chain joins TRBV28 and TRBJ2-5; possibly TRBD1 for D (6 bases). CDR1 is MDHEN and CDR2 is SYDVKM in the germline V gene. This CDR3 is built from 13 residues. The V and J ends lost 8 bases and 4 bases respectively, with 14 bases between them.

This clonotype was counted ten times or more. This sequence joins TRBV20-1 and TRBJ2-1; the D gene is possibly TRBD2 (6 bases). This CDR3 is built from 17 residues. Trimming stripped 0 bases from V and 3 bases from J, with 18 bases between. The germline V gene encodes CDR1 DFQATT and CDR2 SNEGSKA (reference sequence). For the CDR3, the DNA is TGCAGTGCTAGAGACCCCCTGGCGGGAAACCTCTACAATGAGCAGTTCTTC. Amino acid sequence: CSARDPLAGNLYNEQFF.

This clonotype was seen many times. The chain combines TRBV4-3 with TRBJ2-5; 8 positions match TRBD1. V was clipped by 0 bases and J by 8 bases; unmatched bases: 5. The CDR3 totals 14 residues. Germline loops: CDR1 LGHNA, CDR2 YSLEER. The CDR3, as DNA: TGCGCCAGCAGCCAAGAGGGCGACAGGGGTACCCAGTACTTC. Residues: CASSQEGDRGTQYF.

This clonotype was counted many times. CDR3 residues: CSVERDRGPYEQYF. CDR3 bases: TGCAGCGTTGAAAGGGACAGGGGGCCCTACGAGCAGTACTTC. The V and J genes are TRBV29-1 and TRBJ2-7, with 12 nucleotides matching TRBD1. With 2 bases clipped from V and 2 bases from J, the junction kept 1 base outside the gene matches. Looked up from germline, CDR1 is SQVTM and CDR2 is ANQGSEA. CDR3 length equals 14 residues.

This clonotype occurred a few times. J is TRBJ2-7 and V is TRBV6-4; perhaps TRBD2 as D (5 bases). The CDR3 contains 13 residues. The germline V gene has CDR1 MRHNA and CDR2 SNTAGT. The germline V and J ends were trimmed by 1 base and 2 bases, with 6 bases remaining between them. DNA of the CDR3: TGTGCCAGCAGTGACTTCGGGGCCTACGAGCAGTACTTC. Amino acids: CASSDFGAYEQYF.

This clonotype was counted only a few times. This sequence joins TRBV4-3 and TRBJ1-4; no firm D call. The CDR3 is made up of 15 amino acids. CDR1 is LGHNA and CDR2 is YSLEER in the germline V gene. V was shortened by 0 bases and J by 7 bases, with 12 bases between the two germline ends. CDR3 sequence reads: CASSQEPRHGEKLFF. The DNA for the CDR3 is TGCGCCAGCAGCCAAGAACCACGCCATGGTGAAAAACTGTTTTTT.